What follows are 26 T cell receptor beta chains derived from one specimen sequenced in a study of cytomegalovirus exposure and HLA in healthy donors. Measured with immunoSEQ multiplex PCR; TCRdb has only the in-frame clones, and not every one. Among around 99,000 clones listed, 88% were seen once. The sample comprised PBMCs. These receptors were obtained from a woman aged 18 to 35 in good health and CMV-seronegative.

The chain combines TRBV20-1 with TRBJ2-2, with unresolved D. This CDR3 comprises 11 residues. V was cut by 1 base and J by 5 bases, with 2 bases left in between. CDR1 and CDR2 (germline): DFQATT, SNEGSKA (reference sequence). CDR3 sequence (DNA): TGCAGTGCTAGAGCGACCGGGGAGCTGTTTTTT. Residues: CSARATGELFF.

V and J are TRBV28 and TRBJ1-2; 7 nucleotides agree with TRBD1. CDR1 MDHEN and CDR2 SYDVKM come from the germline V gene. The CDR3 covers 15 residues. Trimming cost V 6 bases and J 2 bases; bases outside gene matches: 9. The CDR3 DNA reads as TGTGCCAGCAGATCACGGGCAGGGGGAAACTATGGCTACACCTTC. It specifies CASRSRAGGNYGYTF.

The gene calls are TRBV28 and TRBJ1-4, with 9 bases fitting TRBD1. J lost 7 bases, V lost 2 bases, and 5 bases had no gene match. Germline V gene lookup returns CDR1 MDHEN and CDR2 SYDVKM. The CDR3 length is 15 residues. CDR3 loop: CASSLTGQGGEKLFF. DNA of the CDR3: TGTGCCAGCAGTTTAACGGGACAGGGAGGTGAAAAACTGTTTTTT. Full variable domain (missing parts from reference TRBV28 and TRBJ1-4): DVKVTQSSRYLVKRTGEKVFLECVQDMDHENMFWYRQDPGLGLRLIYFSYDVKMKEKGDIPEGYSVSREKKERFSLILESASTNQTSMYLCASSLTGQGGEKLFFGSGTQLSVL.

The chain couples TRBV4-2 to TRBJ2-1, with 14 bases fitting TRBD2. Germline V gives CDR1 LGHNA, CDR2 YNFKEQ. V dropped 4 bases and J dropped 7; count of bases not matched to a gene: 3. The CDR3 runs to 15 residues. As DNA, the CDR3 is TGTGCCAGCAGCCGGACTAGCGGGGGGCATAATGAGCAGTTCTTC. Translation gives CASSRTSGGHNEQFF.

The CDR3: CASSDVGGLRNQPQHF. For the CDR3, the DNA is TGTGCCAGCAGTGATGTTGGGGGCCTACGCAATCAGCCCCAGCATTTT. V and J are TRBV6-1 and TRBJ1-5; D possibly corresponds to TRBD1 (6 bases). The V gene's germline CDR1 is MNHNS and CDR2 SASEGT. The CDR3 has 16 amino acids. Trimming cost V 3 bases and J 2 bases, with 14 bases left between them.

The DNA of the CDR3 is TGTGCCAGCGGGGAGGGGCTAGCGGGAGGTCCCGGGGCCAACGTCCTGACTTTC. Protein sequence: CASGEGLAGGPGANVLTF. This chain joins TRBV5-6 and TRBJ2-6; 11 bases agree with TRBD2. The CDR3 contains 18 residues. The V gene's germline CDR1 is SGHDT and CDR2 YYEEEE. V shed 7 bases and J 4 bases; nucleotides not matched to a gene: 13.

The CDR3 DNA sequence: TGTGCCAGCAGCCGCGGAAGGGAGGCGGGTGGCTACACCTTC. Residues: CASSRGREAGGYTF. This sequence joins TRBV7-8 and TRBJ1-2, with D unclear. The CDR3 contains 14 residues. V dropped 5 bases and J dropped 7 bases, with 17 bases sitting between them. Germline assignment: CDR1 SGHVS and CDR2 FQNEAQ.

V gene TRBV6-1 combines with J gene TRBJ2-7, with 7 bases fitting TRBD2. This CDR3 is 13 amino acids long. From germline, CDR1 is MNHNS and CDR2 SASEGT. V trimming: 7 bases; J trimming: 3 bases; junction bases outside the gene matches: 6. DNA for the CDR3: TGTGCCAGCACCCTGGCTAGCGGCTACGAGCAGTACTTC. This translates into CASTLASGYEQYF.

The CDR3, as DNA: TGCGCCAGCAGCCAAGTGTCAGGGGTGGTCACCGGGGAGCTGTTTTTT. Translated: CASSQVSGVVTGELFF. The chain recombines TRBV4-3 with TRBJ2-2, with TRBD1 as a possible D gene (6 bases). This CDR3 spans 16 amino acids. Trimming removed 1 base from V and 4 bases from J, with 13 bases in between. Per germline, CDR1 LGHNA and CDR2 YSLEER.

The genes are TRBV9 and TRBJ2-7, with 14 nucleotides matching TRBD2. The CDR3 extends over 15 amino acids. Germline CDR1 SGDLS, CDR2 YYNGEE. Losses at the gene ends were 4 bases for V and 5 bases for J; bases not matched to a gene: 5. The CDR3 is CASSPQTSGGDEQYF. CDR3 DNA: TGTGCCAGCAGCCCACAGACTAGCGGGGGGGACGAGCAGTACTTC.

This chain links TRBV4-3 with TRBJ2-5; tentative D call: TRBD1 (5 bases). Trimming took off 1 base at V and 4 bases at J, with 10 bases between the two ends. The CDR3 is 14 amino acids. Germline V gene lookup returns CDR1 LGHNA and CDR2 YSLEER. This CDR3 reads CASSQGQGRETQYF. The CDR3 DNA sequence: TGCGCCAGCAGCCAAGGGCAGGGCAGAGAGACCCAGTACTTC.

CDR3 DNA: TGTGCCAGCAGCAAACAGCCCGGTGAAAAACTGTTTTTT. Protein sequence: CASSKQPGEKLFF. The J gene is TRBJ1-4, the V gene TRBV7-6; D remains ambiguous. Trimming removed 5 bases at V and 7 bases at J, with 11 bases between. This CDR3 contains 13 residues. Germline values: CDR1 SGHVS, CDR2 FNYEAQ. The complete variable domain, with remaining parts taken from reference TRBV7-6 and TRBJ1-4, reads GAGVSQSPRYKVTKRGQDVALRCDPISGHVSLYWYRQALGQGPEFLTYFNYEAQQDKSGLPNDRFSAERPEGSISTLTIQRTEQRDSAMYRCASSKQPGEKLFFGSGTQLSVL.

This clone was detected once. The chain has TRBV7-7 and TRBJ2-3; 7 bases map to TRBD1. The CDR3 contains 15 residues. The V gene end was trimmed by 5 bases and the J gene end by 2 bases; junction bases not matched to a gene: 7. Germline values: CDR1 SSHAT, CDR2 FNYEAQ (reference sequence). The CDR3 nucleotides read TGTGCCAGCAGCCCGATGGGACAGAACACAGATACGCAGTATTTT. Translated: CASSPMGQNTDTQYF.

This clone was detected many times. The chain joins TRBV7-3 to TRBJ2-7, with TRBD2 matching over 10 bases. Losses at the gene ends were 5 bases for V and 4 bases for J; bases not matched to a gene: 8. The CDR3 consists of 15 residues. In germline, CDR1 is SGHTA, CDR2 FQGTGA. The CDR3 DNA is TGTGCCAGCAGCCGGAGCGGGGGGGCCGATTACGAGCAGTACTTC. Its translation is CASSRSGGADYEQYF.

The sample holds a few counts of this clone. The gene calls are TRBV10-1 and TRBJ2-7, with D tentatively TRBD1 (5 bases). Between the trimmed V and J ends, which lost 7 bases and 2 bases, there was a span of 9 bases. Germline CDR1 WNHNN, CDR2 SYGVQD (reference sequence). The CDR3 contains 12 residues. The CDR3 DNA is TGCGCCAGCACCGACAGTGCCTACGAGCAGTACTTC. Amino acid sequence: CASTDSAYEQYF.

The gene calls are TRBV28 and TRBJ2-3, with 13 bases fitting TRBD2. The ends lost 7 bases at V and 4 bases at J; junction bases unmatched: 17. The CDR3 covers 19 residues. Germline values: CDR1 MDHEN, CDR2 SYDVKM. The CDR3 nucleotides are TGTGCCAGCACCGGAGCCCAACTAGCGGGGGGGCGAGCGGCAGATACGCAGTATTTT. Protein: CASTGAQLAGGRAADTQYF. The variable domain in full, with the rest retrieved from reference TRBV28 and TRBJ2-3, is DVKVTQSSRYLVKRTGEKVFLECVQDMDHENMFWYRQDPGLGLRLIYFSYDVKMKEKGDIPEGYSVSREKKERFSLILESASTNQTSMYLCASTGAQLAGGRAADTQYFGPGTRLTVL.

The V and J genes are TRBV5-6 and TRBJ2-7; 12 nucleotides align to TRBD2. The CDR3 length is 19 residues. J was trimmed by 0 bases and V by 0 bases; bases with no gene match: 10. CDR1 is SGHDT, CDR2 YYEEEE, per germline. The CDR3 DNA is TGTGCCAGCAGCTTGGTAACTAGCGGGGGGAGATTCGGCTCCTACGAGCAGTACTTC. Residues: CASSLVTSGGRFGSYEQYF.

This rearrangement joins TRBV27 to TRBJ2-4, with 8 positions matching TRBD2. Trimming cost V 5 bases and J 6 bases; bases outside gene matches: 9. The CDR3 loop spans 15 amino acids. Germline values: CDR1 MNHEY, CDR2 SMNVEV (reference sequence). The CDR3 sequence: CASSAYPAGVNIQYF. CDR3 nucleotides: TGTGCCAGCAGTGCCTATCCAGCGGGGGTAAACATTCAGTACTTC.

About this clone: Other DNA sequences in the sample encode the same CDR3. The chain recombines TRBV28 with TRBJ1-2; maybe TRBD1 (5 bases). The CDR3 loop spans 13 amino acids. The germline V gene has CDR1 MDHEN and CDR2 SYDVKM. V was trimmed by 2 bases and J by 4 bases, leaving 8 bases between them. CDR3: CASSLRGSYGYTF. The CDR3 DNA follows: TGTGCCAGCAGTTTAAGGGGAAGCTATGGCTACACCTTC.

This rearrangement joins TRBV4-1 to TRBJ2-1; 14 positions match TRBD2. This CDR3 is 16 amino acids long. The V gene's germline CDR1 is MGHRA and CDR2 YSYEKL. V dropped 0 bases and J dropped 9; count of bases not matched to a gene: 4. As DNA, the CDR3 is TGCGCCAGCAGCCAAGACAAGGGACTAGCGGGAGTTGAGCAGTTCTTC. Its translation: CASSQDKGLAGVEQFF.

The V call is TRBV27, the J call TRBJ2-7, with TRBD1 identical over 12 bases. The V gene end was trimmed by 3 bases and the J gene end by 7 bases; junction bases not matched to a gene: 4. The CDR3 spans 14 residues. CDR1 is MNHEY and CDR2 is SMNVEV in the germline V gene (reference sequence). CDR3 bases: TGTGCCAGCAGTTTTGGGACAGGGGGCGGTGAGCAGTACTTC. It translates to CASSFGTGGGEQYF.

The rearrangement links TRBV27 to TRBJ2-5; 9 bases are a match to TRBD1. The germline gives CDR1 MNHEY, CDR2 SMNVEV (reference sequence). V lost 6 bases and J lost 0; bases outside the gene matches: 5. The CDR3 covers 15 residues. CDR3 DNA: TGTGCCAGCAGGGGGACAGGGTCCTACCAAGAGACCCAGTACTTC. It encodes CASRGTGSYQETQYF.

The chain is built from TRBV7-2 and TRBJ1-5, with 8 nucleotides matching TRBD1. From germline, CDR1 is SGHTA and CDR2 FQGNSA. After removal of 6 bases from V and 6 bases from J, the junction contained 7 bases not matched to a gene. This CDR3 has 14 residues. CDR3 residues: CASSQTGEPQPQHF. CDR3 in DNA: TGTGCCAGCAGTCAGACAGGGGAACCTCAGCCCCAGCATTTT.

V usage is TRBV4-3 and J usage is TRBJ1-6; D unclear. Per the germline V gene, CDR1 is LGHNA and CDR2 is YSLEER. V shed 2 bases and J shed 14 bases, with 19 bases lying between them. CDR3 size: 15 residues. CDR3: CASSQRRGVDYSLHF. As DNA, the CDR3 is TGCGCCAGCAGCCAAAGGCGGGGTGTCGATTATTCCCTCCACTTT.

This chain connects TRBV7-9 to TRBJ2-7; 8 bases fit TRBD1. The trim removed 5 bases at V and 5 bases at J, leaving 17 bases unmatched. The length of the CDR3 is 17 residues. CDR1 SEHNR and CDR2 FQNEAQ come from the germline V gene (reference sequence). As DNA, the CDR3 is TGTGCCAGCAGCCGGGCAGGACAGGGTGTTTCAACAGACGAGCAGTACTTC. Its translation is CASSRAGQGVSTDEQYF.

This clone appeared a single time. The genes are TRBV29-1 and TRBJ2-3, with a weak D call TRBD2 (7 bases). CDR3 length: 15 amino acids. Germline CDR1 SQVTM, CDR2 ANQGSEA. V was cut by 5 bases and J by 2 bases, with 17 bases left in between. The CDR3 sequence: CSVKGVGGDTDTQYF. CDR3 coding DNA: TGCAGCGTTAAGGGGGTGGGGGGGGACACAGATACGCAGTATTTT.